This T cell receptor beta chain was documented in a study of blood T cell repertoires in COVID-19. The wider study: Samples came from the United States, Italy and Spain, spanning acute and convalescent COVID-19.

V was trimmed by 0 bases and J by 5 bases, leaving 11 bases between them. The CDR3 contains 14 residues. Germline V gives CDR1 SGHRS, CDR2 YFSETQ. Everyone who took part was 18 to 89 years old, and they came from about two dozen US areas. Donors in Cohort 3 counted as recovered after two negative PCRs, clearance, or symptom resolution. Sequencing was performed with immunoSEQ multiplex PCR; in TCRdb, only in-frame clones are kept and a portion is missing. The profile shows roughly 330,000 clones, approximately 88% of them singletons. V gene TRBV5-1 combines with J gene TRBJ1-2, with D possibly matching TRBD1 (5 bases). The TCR was taken from a man aged 25 to 40 who had recovered from COVID-19. Sample: PBMCs or T cells enriched from blood (not recorded which). CDR3 loop: CASSLEQARYGYTF. In DNA, the CDR3 is TGCGCCAGCAGCTTGGAACAGGCCAGGTATGGCTACACCTTC.